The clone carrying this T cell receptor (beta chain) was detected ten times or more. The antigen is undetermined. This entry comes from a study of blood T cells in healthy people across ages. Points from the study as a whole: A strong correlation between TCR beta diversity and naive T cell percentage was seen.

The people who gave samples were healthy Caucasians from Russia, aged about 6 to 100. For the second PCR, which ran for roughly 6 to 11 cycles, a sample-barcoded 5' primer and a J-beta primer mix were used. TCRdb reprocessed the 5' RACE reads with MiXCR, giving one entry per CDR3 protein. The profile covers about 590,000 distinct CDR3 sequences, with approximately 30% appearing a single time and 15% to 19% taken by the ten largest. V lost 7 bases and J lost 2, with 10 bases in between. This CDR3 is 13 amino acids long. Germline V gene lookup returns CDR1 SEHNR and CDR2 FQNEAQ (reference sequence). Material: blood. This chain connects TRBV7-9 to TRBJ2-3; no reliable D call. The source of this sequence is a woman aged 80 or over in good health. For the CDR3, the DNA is TGTGCCAGCACTATTTTGGCCACAGATACGCAGTATTTT. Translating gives CASTILATDTQYF.